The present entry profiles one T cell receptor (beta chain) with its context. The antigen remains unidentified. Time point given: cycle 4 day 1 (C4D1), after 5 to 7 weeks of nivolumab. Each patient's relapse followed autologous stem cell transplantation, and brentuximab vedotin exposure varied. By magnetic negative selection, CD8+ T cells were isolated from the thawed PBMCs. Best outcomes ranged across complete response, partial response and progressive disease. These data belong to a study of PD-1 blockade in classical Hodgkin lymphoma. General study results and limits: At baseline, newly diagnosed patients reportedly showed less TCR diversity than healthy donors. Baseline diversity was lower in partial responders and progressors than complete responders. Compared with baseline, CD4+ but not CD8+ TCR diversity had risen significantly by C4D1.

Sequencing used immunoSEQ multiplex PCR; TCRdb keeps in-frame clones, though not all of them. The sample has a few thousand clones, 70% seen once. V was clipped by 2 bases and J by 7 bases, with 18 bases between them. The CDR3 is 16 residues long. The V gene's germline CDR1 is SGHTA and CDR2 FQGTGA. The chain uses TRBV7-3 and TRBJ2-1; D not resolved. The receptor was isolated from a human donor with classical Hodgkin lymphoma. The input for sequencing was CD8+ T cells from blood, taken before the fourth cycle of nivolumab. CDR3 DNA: TGTGCCAGCAGCTTATCTGGCAATATGTGGGCGAATGAGCAGTTCTTC. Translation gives CASSLSGNMWANEQFF.